The next 12 T cell receptor beta chains were all read from a single sample in a study of CD4 T cells in relation to SARS-CoV-2 and coronaviruses. Some clones are missing from TCRdb's copy, which holds only in-frame ones; the method was immunoSEQ multiplex PCR. The sample holds roughly 25,000 clones; more than 75% are singletons and the top ten take roughly 13%. Unexposed donor CD4+ T cells date from about 2011-2018, before the COVID-19 pandemic. Isolation of CD4+ T cells took place after approximately 10 days in culture. No antigen has been assigned to these receptors. Sequencing was performed on CD4+ T cells from PBMCs, cultured in vitro. The source is a human donor in good health.

The V and J genes are TRBV6-1 and TRBJ2-7, with 13 bases fitting TRBD2. The CDR3 contains 16 residues. With V trimmed by 4 bases and J by 4 bases, 7 bases remained unmatched. Germline loops: CDR1 MNHNS, CDR2 SASEGT. CDR3 in DNA: TGTGCCAGCAGTGCCGCAGGGACTAGCGGGAAGTACGAGCAGTACTTC. It translates to CASSAAGTSGKYEQYF.

The chain recombines TRBV10-3 with TRBJ1-2; no firm D call. The CDR3 length is 13 residues. The V and J ends lost 4 bases and 6 bases respectively, with 12 bases between them. Germline V gene sequence: CDR1 ENHRY, CDR2 SYGVKD. DNA for the CDR3: TGTGCCATCAGTGCGCCAGGTACGGATGGCTACACCTTC. Translation: CAISAPGTDGYTF.

This chain uses TRBV12-3 or TRBV12-4 with TRBJ2-7, with D possibly TRBD1 on 6 matching bases. V dropped 5 bases and J dropped 0 bases, with 8 bases sitting between them. The CDR3 has 13 residues. The CDR3 protein is CASSTGNSYEQYF. The CDR3 DNA follows: TGTGCCAGCAGTACAGGGAACTCCTACGAGCAGTACTTC.

The gene calls are TRBV20-1 and TRBJ1-3; D gene ambiguous. There are 13 residues in the CDR3. The germline CDR1 and CDR2 sequences are DFQATT and SNEGSKA (reference sequence). Trimming took 3 bases from V and 5 from J, leaving 11 bases between them. DNA for the CDR3: TGCAGTGCTAGTCAAACACCCCGAAACACCATATATTTT. As protein: CSASQTPRNTIYF.

The CDR3 nucleotides read TGTGCCAGCTCACCACCGAGTAGCGCGGAGACCCAGTACTTC. Encoded protein: CASSPPSSAETQYF. The genes are TRBV18 and TRBJ2-5; tentatively, D is TRBD2 (5 bases). Trimming removed 0 bases at V and 5 bases at J, with 10 bases between. CDR1 is KGHSH and CDR2 is LQKENI in the germline V gene. The CDR3 totals 14 residues.

The genes are TRBV9 and TRBJ1-1; the D is unclear. Deletions cut 5 bases from V and 0 bases from J, with 11 bases between. The germline V gene has CDR1 SGDLS and CDR2 YYNGEE. The CDR3 has 14 amino acids. Here the CDR3 reads CASSAPTVNTEAFF. DNA of the CDR3: TGTGCCAGCAGTGCCCCCACAGTGAACACTGAAGCTTTCTTT.

The chain couples TRBV15 to TRBJ2-3, with D possibly being TRBD1 (6 bases). Germline V gene lookup returns CDR1 LNHNV and CDR2 YYDKDF (reference sequence). The CDR3 loop spans 15 amino acids. Trimming took 5 bases from V and 0 from J, leaving 12 bases between them. The CDR3 is CATSGWTESTDTQYF. Here the CDR3 DNA reads TGTGCCACCAGCGGATGGACAGAGAGCACAGATACGCAGTATTTT. The variable domain in full, completed from reference TRBV15 and TRBJ2-3, reads DAMVIQNPRYQVTQFGKPVTLSCSQTLNHNVMYWYQQKSSQAPKLLFHYYDKDFNNEADTPDNFQSRRPNTSFCFLDIRSPGLGDTAMYLCATSGWTESTDTQYFGPGTRLTVL.

The chain carries TRBV30 and TRBJ1-4, with D maybe TRBD1 (5 bases). Deletions cut 0 bases from V and 4 bases from J, with 9 bases between. The germline V gene encodes CDR1 GTSNPN and CDR2 SVGIG (reference sequence). There are 14 residues in the CDR3. In DNA form, the CDR3 reads TGTGCCTGGAGTGTACAGGAGTTTAATGAAAAACTGTTTTTT. Amino acid sequence: CAWSVQEFNEKLFF.

This chain connects TRBV30 to TRBJ1-1, with no clear D. V was shortened by 0 bases and J by 4 bases, with 15 bases between the two germline ends. Germline V lookup: CDR1 GTSNPN, CDR2 SVGIG (reference sequence). The CDR3 has 15 residues. The CDR3 is CAWSVGGFVSTEAFF. Here the CDR3 DNA reads TGTGCCTGGAGTGTTGGTGGCTTCGTAAGCACTGAAGCTTTCTTT. The full variable domain, rest sourced from reference TRBV30 and TRBJ1-1, is SQTIHQWPATLVQPVGSPLSLECTVEGTSNPNLYWYRQAAGRGLQLLFYSVGIGQISSEVPQNLSASRPQDRQFILSSKKLLLSDSGFYLCAWSVGGFVSTEAFFGQGTRLTVV.

The genes are TRBV11-2 and TRBJ2-3; D is unresolved. Trimming shortened V by 5 bases and J by 4 bases, and 13 bases separated the two germline ends. Germline V CDR1 and CDR2: SGHAT, FQNNGV. This CDR3 has 14 amino acids. CDR3 region: CASSAMLSADTQYF. In DNA, the CDR3 is TGTGCCAGCAGCGCAATGTTATCCGCAGATACGCAGTATTTT.

In this sample, this clone turned up a few times. This sequence joins TRBV4-1 and TRBJ2-7; D gene ambiguous. The V gene lost 3 bases and the J gene lost 0 bases, with 9 bases spanning the gap. The germline V gene encodes CDR1 MGHRA and CDR2 YSYEKL. The CDR3 length is 14 residues. CDR3 in DNA: TGCGCCAGCAGCCATTCGCTGTACTCCTACGAGCAGTACTTC. It codes for CASSHSLYSYEQYF.

This clone turned up a few times. The chain recombines TRBV5-1 with TRBJ2-7; 8 bases fit TRBD2. V gave up 1 base and J gave up 5 bases; unmatched junction bases: 8. The CDR3 has 15 residues. From germline, CDR1 is SGHRS and CDR2 YFSETQ. The CDR3 DNA sequence: TGCGCCAGCAGCTTGAGGCTAGCGGGCTTCCACGAGCAGTACTTC. Encoded protein: CASSLRLAGFHEQYF.